The 18 T cell receptor beta chains given below trace back to one sample, sequenced in a study of cytomegalovirus exposure and HLA in healthy donors. Primers for the PCR totalled 60 Vbeta and 13 Jbeta. Assay used: immunoSEQ multiplex PCR; TCRdb lists only in-frame clones, some missing. This table holds some 200,000 clones, approximately 79% found once. Sequencing input: PBMCs. The receptors were sampled from a girl aged 2-10 years in good health and CMV-seronegative.

The rearrangement joins TRBV7-9 to TRBJ1-1; TRBD1 might be the D (6 bases). The ends were cut back, 8 bases at V and 0 bases at J, with 16 bases in the middle. The CDR3 extends over 15 amino acids. Looked up from germline, CDR1 is SEHNR and CDR2 is FQNEAQ (reference sequence). The DNA for the CDR3 is TGTGCCAGCCAAAGCCCGGGACACATGAACACTGAAGCTTTCTTT. Translated, it gives CASQSPGHMNTEAFF.

The chain has TRBV7-8 and TRBJ2-5; no clear D gene. CDR3 size: 13 residues. The germline V gene has CDR1 SGHVS and CDR2 FQNEAQ. The germline V and J ends were trimmed by 3 bases and 5 bases, with 10 bases remaining between them. The CDR3 region has the DNA TGTGCCAGCAGCTTTCTCGCTCGGGAGACCCAGTACTTC. Protein: CASSFLARETQYF.

This clone turned up a few times. V is TRBV11-3 and J is TRBJ2-7; weak D call: TRBD2 (5 bases). V gave up 5 bases and J gave up 0 bases, with 8 bases separating them. This CDR3 comprises 13 residues. From germline, CDR1 is SGHNT and CDR2 YENEEA. CDR3 DNA: TGTGCCAGCAGCCAGGACTCCTCCTACGAGCAGTACTTC. This translates into CASSQDSSYEQYF.

The chain has TRBV7-2 and TRBJ1-2; D uncertain. V lost 1 base and J lost 3, with 9 bases in between. Germline V CDR1 and CDR2: SGHTA, FQGNSA. This CDR3 is 14 amino acids long. The CDR3 nucleotides read TGTGCCAGCAGCTTAGGAGCCATTTACTATGGCTACACCTTC. It specifies CASSLGAIYYGYTF.

V and J are TRBV6-6 and TRBJ1-2; D is unclear. Deletions cut 0 bases from V and 8 bases from J, with 16 bases between. From germline, CDR1 is MNHNY and CDR2 SVGAGI (reference sequence). The CDR3 totals 15 residues. CDR3 residues: CASSYSPHSAGGYTF. DNA for the CDR3: TGTGCCAGCAGTTACTCACCGCATTCAGCGGGCGGCTACACCTTC.

This clone was recorded only once. This rearrangement joins TRBV10-3 to TRBJ2-1, with 8 nucleotides matching TRBD2. This CDR3 region has 12 residues. V dropped 6 bases and J dropped 15; count of bases not matched to a gene: 10. From germline, CDR1 is ENHRY and CDR2 SYGVKD. CDR3 coding DNA: TGTGCCATCAGCGTTTCCGGGACTAGTTCGTTCTTC. This codes for CAISVSGTSSFF.

V and J are TRBV6-1 and TRBJ2-3; TRBD2 might be the D (6 bases). V was shortened by 3 bases and J by 6 bases, with 13 bases between the two germline ends. CDR1 and CDR2 (germline): MNHNS, SASEGT. This CDR3 spans 14 amino acids. The DNA for the CDR3 is TGTGCCAGCAGTGAGAGGGAGGAGGTGGATACGCAGTATTTT. Its translation is CASSEREEVDTQYF.

The chain joins TRBV4-1 to TRBJ2-7, with 10 bases lining up with TRBD2. CDR1 and CDR2 (germline): MGHRA, YSYEKL. V was clipped by 4 bases and J by 3 bases; unmatched bases: 6. CDR3 size: 15 residues. The CDR3 DNA reads as TGCGCCAGCAGCCCAACCGGGACTAGCGTCTACGAGCAGTACTTC. Amino acids: CASSPTGTSVYEQYF.

V is TRBV30 and J is TRBJ2-1; TRBD1 is a possible D gene (6 bases). The CDR3 runs to 13 residues. Per germline, CDR1 GTSNPN and CDR2 SVGIG (reference sequence). V lost 4 bases to trimming and J lost 8 bases, with 15 bases between them. CDR3 DNA sequence: TGTGCCTGGACACAGGGACCCTTTGATGAGCAGTTCTTC. Translation: CAWTQGPFDEQFF.

The rearrangement links TRBV6-5 to TRBJ2-2; D possibly corresponds to TRBD1 (5 bases). Trimming took off 4 bases at V and 6 bases at J, with 12 bases between the two ends. Looked up from germline, CDR1 is MNHEY and CDR2 is SVGAGI. The CDR3 loop spans 14 amino acids. CDR3 sequence: CASSWPGSPGELFF. The CDR3 DNA reads as TGTGCCAGCAGTTGGCCAGGGTCCCCCGGGGAGCTGTTTTTT.

This clone was seen a few times. The V call is TRBV4-1, the J call TRBJ2-3, with a tentative D call TRBD2 (7 bases). Germline V lookup: CDR1 MGHRA, CDR2 YSYEKL. The V and J ends lost 2 bases and 0 bases respectively, with 12 bases between them. The CDR3 totals 16 residues. The CDR3, as DNA: TGCGCCAGCAGCCAAAGGGGGGGGGTGAGCACAGATACGCAGTATTTT. As protein: CASSQRGGVSTDTQYF.

This chain connects TRBV5-4 to TRBJ2-1, with D possibly being TRBD2 (5 bases). CDR1 and CDR2 (germline): SGHNT, YYREEE (reference sequence). The CDR3 totals 14 residues. The V gene lost 5 bases and the J gene lost 6 bases, with 15 bases spanning the gap. In DNA form, the CDR3 reads TGTGCCAGCAGGGTGGCGGGCGGGCCCAATGAGCAGTTCTTC. Protein sequence: CASRVAGGPNEQFF.

The chain combines TRBV19 with TRBJ2-7; TRBD2 matches 11 bases. Trimming cost V 4 bases and J 7 bases; bases outside gene matches: 9. The CDR3 covers 15 residues. Germline CDR1 reads LNHDA; CDR2 reads SQIVND (reference sequence). The CDR3 reads CASSRASGGPSEQYF. CDR3 DNA sequence: TGTGCCAGTAGTAGAGCTAGCGGGGGGCCTTCGGAGCAGTACTTC.

The chain couples TRBV2 to TRBJ1-4; 8 bases align to TRBD1. The CDR3 extends over 14 amino acids. The ends lost 6 bases at V and 6 bases at J; junction bases unmatched: 6. Per germline, CDR1 SNHLY and CDR2 FYNNEI. CDR3 region: CASSRDRGDEKLFF. In DNA, the CDR3 is TGTGCCAGCAGCCGAGACAGGGGAGATGAAAAACTGTTTTTT.

The V and J genes are TRBV2 and TRBJ2-3; TRBD2 matches 12 bases. This CDR3 region has 16 residues. CDR1 and CDR2 (germline): SNHLY, FYNNEI. The ends lost 6 bases at V and 0 bases at J; junction bases unmatched: 4. DNA for the CDR3: TGTGCCAGCAGAAGACTAGCGGGAGCTAGCACAGATACGCAGTATTTT. It encodes CASRRLAGASTDTQYF.

The genes are TRBV28 and TRBJ2-1; TRBD2 agrees at 10 bases. The ends lost 6 bases at V and 9 bases at J; junction bases unmatched: 11. CDR3 length: 15 amino acids. Germline V gene data show CDR1 as MDHEN and CDR2 as SYDVKM. The CDR3 is CASSLTSGKMVEQFF. The CDR3 DNA reads TGTGCCAGCAGCCTTACTAGCGGGAAGATGGTTGAGCAGTTCTTC.

The chain recombines TRBV29-1 with TRBJ2-7; D is unresolved. Germline CDR1 and CDR2: SQVTM and ANQGSEA. V was shortened by 4 bases and J by 1 base, with 11 bases between the two germline ends. The CDR3 consists of 13 residues. CDR3 residues: CSVGHDPSYEQYF. CDR3 nucleotides: TGCAGCGTTGGGCACGATCCTTCCTACGAGCAGTACTTC.

This chain joins TRBV5-4 and TRBJ1-5, with no clear D. V lost 4 bases, J lost 4 bases, and 12 bases lay in between. The germline gives CDR1 SGHNT, CDR2 YYREEE (reference sequence). There are 14 residues in the CDR3. The CDR3 reads CASSNSGGNQPQHF. CDR3 DNA: TGTGCCAGCAGCAACTCCGGCGGGAATCAGCCCCAGCATTTT.